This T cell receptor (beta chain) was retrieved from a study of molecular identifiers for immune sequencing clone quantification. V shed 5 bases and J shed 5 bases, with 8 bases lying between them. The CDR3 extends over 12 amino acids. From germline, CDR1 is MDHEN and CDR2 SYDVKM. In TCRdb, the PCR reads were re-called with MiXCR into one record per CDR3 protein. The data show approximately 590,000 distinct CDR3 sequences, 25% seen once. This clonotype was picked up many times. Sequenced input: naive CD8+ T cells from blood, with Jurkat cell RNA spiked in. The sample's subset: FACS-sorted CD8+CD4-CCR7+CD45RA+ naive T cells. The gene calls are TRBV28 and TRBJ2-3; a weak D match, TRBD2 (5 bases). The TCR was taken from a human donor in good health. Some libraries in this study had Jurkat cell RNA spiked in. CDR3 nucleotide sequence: TGTGCCAGCAGTATCCGGGGAGATACGCAGTATTTT. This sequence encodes CASSIRGDTQYF. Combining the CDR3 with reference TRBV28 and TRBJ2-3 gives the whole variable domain DVKVTQSSRYLVKRTGEKVFLECVQDMDHENMFWYRQDPGLGLRLIYFSYDVKMKEKGDIPEGYSVSREKKERFSLILESASTNQTSMYLCASSIRGDTQYFGPGTRLTVL.